This T cell receptor beta chain was retrieved from a study of shared clonotypes between healthy human individuals (dated by TCRdb to about 2020). As for the study more broadly: The cohort included a few men and two women between 18 and 49 years of age. Per donor, three plates each were used for CD4 naive and CD4 memory, two for CD8 naive, and one for CD8 memory. To estimate repertoire size and how much clonotype sharing occurs between individuals, the study deeply sequenced the blood TCR repertoires of about 5 healthy adults. Libraries were prepared and TCR repertoires were sequenced by different laboratories using diverse techniques, in order to increase sequencing depth and limit assay-specific biases. Each donor's leukapheresis produced roughly between roughly 0.85 and 10 billion PBMCs.

Healthy HIV-negative adults with no recently reported acute infections or vaccinations were included as donors. All donors were Caucasian adults living in Nashville, Tennessee, USA. Magnetic negative selection was used to enrich CD4+ T cells, after which naive cells were positively selected on CD45RA and the negative fraction became the memory subset. After blood collection by leukapheresis, PBMCs were isolated using Ficoll-Histopaque density gradient centrifugation and then cryopreserved in the vapor phase of liquid nitrogen. Analytical flow cytometry was used to check the purity and quantity of each magnetically sorted T cell population. Genomic DNA was isolated from every sorted fraction and measured by UV absorbance on a Nanodrop 2000c. Using the deep immunoSEQ assay, TCR CDR3 regions were amplified from genomic DNA by multiplex PCR. For each cell subset, the extracted genomic DNA was distributed evenly across all wells of several immunoSEQ 96-well plates, and each plate served as one replicate. Each replicate PCR for sorted subsets received about 180 ng genomic DNA, equal to tens of thousands of T cell genomes. The purified libraries were quantified using a Qubit 3.0 fluorometer, sized with a Bioanalyzer 2100, and then quantified again using the KAPA Library Quantification kit. Each immunoSEQ 96-well plate was sequenced on its own single-read 150-cycle Illumina NextSeq 550 flow cell. As for how the authors treated the data: Because the immunoSEQ output included only junctional sequences and no quality scores, the filtering could not be the same as the filtering used for full-length reads. Sequences were annotated with PyIR, a Python wrapper for IgBLAST v1.9, using IMGT germline references to assign V/J genes and CDR3. Any read was removed if the V/J assignment was weak (E-value above 1e-6), the CDR3 was missing, or the read contained stop codons, out-of-frame junctions, or ambiguous translated residues. V3J clonotypes were defined as sequences sharing an identical inferred V gene, J gene, and CDR3 amino acid sequence. Percentage overlap between repertoires was calculated by dividing the number of shared unique clonotypes by the size of the smaller repertoire. Richness of each repertoire was evaluated using RTK rarefaction, the Chao1 estimator, and Recon v2.1 estimates of unobserved clonotypes. For all TCRbeta clonotypes obtained by the gDNA method from a few donors, generation probabilities were computed with OLGA. TCRdb obtained this table from immuneACCESS and retained in-frame rearrangements with V and J assigned. These tables miss some clones; where compared with another copy, unresolved V genes account for less than half of the shortfall, and the remainder is unexplained. The V and J calls and clone size were taken over from that table, and D and trimming were inferred from the DNA. Counted in this sample were under 750,000 clones; approximately 72% of them appeared once. Clones ranked in the top ten supply over 1.5% of the sample.

The cysteine opens and the phenylalanine closes a CDR3 of 13 amino acids. Only CDR3 DNA is held: 39 bases, read in frame from base 1. Trimmed from V: 5 bases; trimmed from J: 9 bases; junction bases lacking a gene match: 3. Looking up the germline V gene yields CDR1 SGHAT and CDR2 FQNNGV. Overall study outcomes, separate from this receptor: Compared with non-shared clonotypes, clonotypes shared by all four sorted-subset donors had higher generation probabilities. Across four donors, around 5% of naive CD4, 3.5% of naive CD8, approximately 2.5% of memory CD4, and 0.3% to 0.45% of memory CD8 clonotypes were shared. Naive subsets generally had larger estimated clonotype richness than memory subsets. Based on pairwise subsampling, the degree of clonotype sharing among donors was expected to be affected by sequencing depth. Even with the large sequencing depth, rarefaction of the sorted-subset datasets indicated that sequencing was incomplete. Sampling was restricted to blood, and TCR repertoires in tissues likely differ from the TCR repertoires found in blood. The genetic and exposure-history diversity represented was limited by the small number of donors.

About this clone itself: Its antigen remains undetermined. No quality values exist for individual bases; no much larger clone is one base distant.

The chain links TRBV11-2 with TRBJ2-1; 11 nucleotides in the junction match TRBD2. This receptor was taken from a woman in her twenties or thirties in good health. Input material: memory CD4+ T cells sorted from blood. Explained via the paper, the cell subset or site label denotes: CD45RA-negative fraction. The CDR3 protein is CASSPGLAGEQFF. The DNA reads TGTGCCAGCAGCCCCGGACTAGCGGGTGAGCAGTTCTTC. Joined to the reference TRBV11-2 and TRBJ2-1 proteins, this CDR3 gives the full variable domain: EAGVAQSPRYKIIEKRQSVAFWCNPISGHATLYWYQQILGQGPKLLIQFQNNGVVDDSQLPKDRFSAERLKGVDSTLKIQPAKLEDSAVYLCASSPGLAGEQFFGPGTRLTVL.